The 7 T cell receptor beta chains below all came from one sample that was sequenced in a study of CD8 T cells in Susac syndrome. When the RNA was reverse transcribed, random hexamers were used with an input of roughly 0.5 to 1 ug. TCRdb used MiXCR to reprocess the immunoSEQ multiplex PCR reads, holding one entry per CDR3 protein. This repertoire shows tens of thousands of distinct CDR3 sequences, over 85% found once; its top ten account for 0.45%. Sequenced: CD8+ T cells from PBMCs. The source of these receptors is a human donor with Susac syndrome.

This rearrangement joins TRBV18 to TRBJ1-1; a weak D match, TRBD1 (5 bases). The germline V gene encodes CDR1 KGHSH and CDR2 LQKENI. The CDR3 extends over 14 amino acids. The germline V and J ends were trimmed by 3 bases and 5 bases, with 13 bases remaining between them. CDR3 coding DNA: TGTGCCAGCTCACCTGCAGGGTTGGGGACTGAAGCTTTCTTT. Translation gives CASSPAGLGTEAFF. Drawing the rest from reference TRBV18 and TRBJ1-1, the complete variable domain is NAGVMQNPRHLVRRRGQEARLRCSPMKGHSHVYWYRQLPEEGLKFMVYLQKENIIDESGMPKERFSAEFPKEGPSILRIQQVVRGDSAAYFCASSPAGLGTEAFFGQGTRLTVV.

This clonotype is a singleton in its sample. This chain uses TRBV27 with TRBJ1-5; TRBD1 agrees at 9 bases. The CDR3 is 15 residues long. The V gene end was trimmed by 6 bases and the J gene end by 10 bases; junction bases not matched to a gene: 13. Germline V gene data show CDR1 as MNHEY and CDR2 as SMNVEV (reference sequence). The CDR3 sequence is CASSPDRGGRGPQHF. In nucleotides, the CDR3 is TGTGCCAGCAGCCCAGACAGGGGGGGGCGAGGACCCCAGCATTTT.

The chain recombines TRBV27 with TRBJ1-1, with D unclear. The CDR3 spans 13 residues. CDR1 and CDR2 (germline): MNHEY, SMNVEV (reference sequence). V was pared by 0 bases and J by 7 bases, with 9 bases between. The CDR3 here is CASSLSPGNEAFF. CDR3 DNA sequence: TGTGCCAGCAGTTTATCACCCGGGAATGAAGCTTTCTTT.

The chain links TRBV6-2 or TRBV6-3 to TRBJ2-7; perhaps TRBD1 as D (6 bases). This CDR3 spans 13 amino acids. Germline loops: CDR1 MNHEY, CDR2 SVGEGT. V lost 6 bases and J lost 5, with 14 bases in between. CDR3 coding DNA: TGTGCCAGCAGCCGCCAGGGGTTCAACGAGCAGTACTTC. Amino acid sequence: CASSRQGFNEQYF.

This chain links TRBV28 with TRBJ1-1; no firm D call. This CDR3 is 13 amino acids long. In germline, CDR1 is MDHEN, CDR2 SYDVKM. Trimming removed 7 bases from V and 1 base from J, with 10 bases in between. The CDR3 protein is CASTTPWNTEAFF. The DNA of the CDR3 is TGTGCCAGCACGACTCCTTGGAACACTGAAGCTTTCTTT.

This clonotype showed up just once. The CDR3 coding sequence is TGCGCCAGCAGCTTGGCCGGACAGGGTCGTGAATCGACTTACGAGCAGTACTTC. Amino acid sequence: CASSLAGQGRESTYEQYF. V is TRBV5-1 and J is TRBJ2-7, with TRBD1 matching 8 bases. The ends lost 0 bases at V and 4 bases at J; junction bases unmatched: 15. Germline V gene sequence: CDR1 SGHRS, CDR2 YFSETQ. This CDR3 region has 18 residues.

The rearrangement links TRBV19 to TRBJ1-5; D remains unclear. V dropped 3 bases and J dropped 0 bases, with 12 bases sitting between them. Germline CDR1 LNHDA, CDR2 SQIVND (reference sequence). The CDR3 spans 16 residues. Here the CDR3 reads CASSIPADYSNQPQHF. The CDR3 DNA sequence: TGTGCCAGTAGTATTCCGGCGGACTATAGCAATCAGCCCCAGCATTTT.